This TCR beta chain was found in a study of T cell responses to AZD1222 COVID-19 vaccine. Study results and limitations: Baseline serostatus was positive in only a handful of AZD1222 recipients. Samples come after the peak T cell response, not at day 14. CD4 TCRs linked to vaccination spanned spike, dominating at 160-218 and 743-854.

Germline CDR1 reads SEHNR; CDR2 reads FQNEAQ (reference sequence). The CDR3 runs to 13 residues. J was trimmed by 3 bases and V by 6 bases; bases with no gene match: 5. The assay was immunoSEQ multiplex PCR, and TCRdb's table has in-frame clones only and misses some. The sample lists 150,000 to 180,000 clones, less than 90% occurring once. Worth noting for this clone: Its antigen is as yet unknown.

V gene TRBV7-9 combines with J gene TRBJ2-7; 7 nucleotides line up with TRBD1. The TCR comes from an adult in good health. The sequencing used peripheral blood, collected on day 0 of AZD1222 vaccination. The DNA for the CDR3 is TGTGCCAGCAGTCACCGGGACAGCTACGAGCAGTACTTC. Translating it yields CASSHRDSYEQYF. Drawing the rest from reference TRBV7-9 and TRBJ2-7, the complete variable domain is DTGVSQNPRHKITKRGQNVTFRCDPISEHNRLYWYRQTLGQGPEFLTYFQNEAQLEKSRLLSDRFSAERPKGSFSTLEIQRTEQGDSAMYLCASSHRDSYEQYFGPGTRLTVT.